One and the same sample provided the 14 T cell receptor beta chains below, sequenced in a study of regulatory T cells in long-lasting Graves disease. HTBI primers from iRepertoire and Arm-PCR of CDR3 regions yielded the TCR beta libraries. TCRdb recomputed calls from the multiplex PCR reads with MiXCR, one row per CDR3 protein. The table shows 650,000 to 850,000 distinct CDR3 sequences, with around 30% occurring only once. Specified time point: persistent/refractory GD, antithyroid drugs over 5 years with positive TRAb. After RNA was extracted from PBMCs, the TCR library was made from it. The material sequenced was peripheral blood mononuclear cells (PBMCs), taken when the disease was refractory, from a patient treated with antithyroid drugs. The source of these receptors is a female donor with Graves disease.

Only a few counts were recorded for this clonotype. The V and J genes are TRBV4-1 and TRBJ2-7; 9 nucleotides line up with TRBD1. V lost 4 bases, J lost 7 bases, and 8 bases stayed unmatched. Germline V gene lookup returns CDR1 MGHRA and CDR2 YSYEKL. The CDR3 runs 14 residues. The CDR3 DNA follows: TGCGCCAGCAGCCGGGGACAGGGCTCGTGGGAGCAGTACTTC. Encoded protein: CASSRGQGSWEQYF.

The chain couples TRBV5-6 to TRBJ2-7, with TRBD2 identical over 12 bases. J gave up 5 bases and V 1 base, and 4 bases lay outside the gene matches. In germline, CDR1 is SGHDT, CDR2 YYEEEE. The CDR3 runs 15 residues. The CDR3: CASSLLAGGLHEQYF. In DNA form, the CDR3 reads TGTGCCAGCAGCTTGCTAGCGGGAGGGCTACACGAGCAGTACTTC.

This clonotype appeared a few times. V gene TRBV29-1 combines with J gene TRBJ2-2; D is possibly TRBD1 (5 bases). There are 14 residues in the CDR3. The V gene lost 3 bases and the J gene lost 5 bases, with 13 bases spanning the gap. From germline, CDR1 is SQVTM and CDR2 ANQGSEA. The CDR3 spells CSVEKGRGTGELFF. CDR3 sequence (DNA): TGCAGCGTTGAGAAAGGAAGGGGAACCGGGGAGCTGTTTTTT.

V is TRBV5-1 and J is TRBJ2-7, with unresolved D. This CDR3 is 16 amino acids long. CDR1 SGHRS and CDR2 YFSETQ come from the germline V gene. Trimming took 2 bases from V and 0 from J, leaving 15 bases between them. CDR3: CASSLSRAPLSYEQYF. CDR3 nucleotides: TGCGCCAGCAGCTTAAGTCGTGCGCCTCTCTCCTACGAGCAGTACTTC.

V gene TRBV27 combines with J gene TRBJ2-3; D may correspond to TRBD1 or TRBD2 (6 bases each). This CDR3 comprises 23 residues. Germline V gene lookup returns CDR1 MNHEY and CDR2 SMNVEV (reference sequence). V was pared by 4 bases and J by 0 bases, with 35 bases between. CDR3 in amino acids: CASSSRGSSNGREGEHSTDTQYF. CDR3 coding DNA: TGTGCCAGCAGTTCCAGGGGCTCGAGCAACGGGCGGGAAGGGGAGCATAGCACAGATACGCAGTATTTT.

This clonotype was seen more than once but under ten times. The gene calls are TRBV27 and TRBJ2-7; 9 nucleotides line up with TRBD1. The CDR3 covers 14 residues. The V gene's germline CDR1 is MNHEY and CDR2 SMNVEV (reference sequence). V shed 6 bases and J 5 bases; nucleotides not matched to a gene: 8. For the CDR3, the DNA is TGTGCCAGCAGGTCGACAGGGGGGTTGAACGAGCAGTACTTC. It translates to CASRSTGGLNEQYF.

This clonotype has a count of ten or more. The V gene is TRBV6-5, the J gene TRBJ2-5, with 10 nucleotides matching TRBD2. J gave up 1 base and V 0 bases, and 8 bases lay outside the gene matches. CDR1 and CDR2 from the germline V gene are MNHEY and SVGAGI. The CDR3 extends over 18 amino acids. This CDR3 is CASSYSTGTSAPQETQYF. CDR3 DNA sequence: TGTGCCAGCAGTTACTCGACGGGGACTAGCGCCCCCCAAGAGACCCAGTACTTC.

CDR3 DNA: TGTGCCAGCAGCTTAGGGGTAAAGGGGCAAGCTTTCTTT. Translating gives CASSLGVKGQAFF. V gene TRBV7-9 combines with J gene TRBJ1-1; D perhaps matches TRBD1 (5 bases). Germline V gene sequence: CDR1 SEHNR, CDR2 FQNEAQ (reference sequence). The germline V and J ends were trimmed by 1 base and 9 bases, with 12 bases remaining between them. CDR3 length equals 13 residues.

This clonotype was detected only a few times. This chain uses TRBV5-1 with TRBJ2-7, with 8 bases aligning to TRBD1. V shed 4 bases and J 0 bases; nucleotides not matched to a gene: 18. Germline lookup yields CDR1 SGHRS and CDR2 YFSETQ. The CDR3 is 19 amino acids. The chain's CDR3 is CASSAPGQVIPPPSYEQYF. The CDR3 bases are TGCGCCAGCAGCGCACCGGGACAGGTTATCCCACCGCCCTCCTACGAGCAGTACTTC.

This clonotype has only a few counts. The chain recombines TRBV6-1 with TRBJ1-1; 8 nucleotides align to TRBD1. Losses at the gene ends were 6 bases for V and 6 bases for J; bases not matched to a gene: 15. The CDR3 has 16 residues. CDR1 and CDR2 (germline): MNHNS, SASEGT. As DNA, the CDR3 is TGTGCCAGCAGCCGCGGGACAGGTGGGCCGAGGCCTGAAGCTTTCTTT. It yields the protein CASSRGTGGPRPEAFF.

This clonotype was detected many times. The rearrangement joins TRBV10-3 to TRBJ1-1, with TRBD1 identical over 7 bases. V gave up 3 bases and J gave up 7 bases; unmatched junction bases: 5. Germline V gives CDR1 ENHRY, CDR2 SYGVKD. This CDR3 comprises 13 residues. The CDR3 bases are TGTGCCATCAGTGAAGCAGGGGGTAATGAAGCTTTCTTT. Residues: CAISEAGGNEAFF.

The table lists this clonotype with a few counts. The rearrangement links TRBV19 to TRBJ2-5, with a tentative D call TRBD2 (6 bases). Trimming stripped 4 bases from V and 1 base from J, with 13 bases between. Germline assignment: CDR1 LNHDA and CDR2 SQIVND (reference sequence). The CDR3 consists of 15 residues. The CDR3 spells CASSNRELLQETQYF. The CDR3 DNA is TGTGCCAGTAGTAACCGGGAGCTACTCCAAGAGACCCAGTACTTC.

V gene TRBV19 combines with J gene TRBJ1-1; 9 bases align to TRBD1. Germline CDR1 LNHDA, CDR2 SQIVND (reference sequence). CDR3 size: 15 residues. Trimming took 3 bases from V and 6 from J; bases not matched to a gene: 8. CDR3 sequence (DNA): TGTGCCAGTAGTATCGCCGGGACAGGGAGCCCTGAAGCTTTCTTT. This gives the protein CASSIAGTGSPEAFF.

The rearrangement links TRBV10-3 to TRBJ1-2; D remains ambiguous. The CDR3 is 17 amino acids. V was pared by 1 base and J by 4 bases, with 19 bases between. CDR1 is ENHRY, CDR2 SYGVKD, per germline. The chain's CDR3 is CAISEFEQSLSSYGYTF. CDR3 DNA: TGTGCCATCAGTGAGTTTGAACAGTCTTTGAGTAGCTATGGCTACACCTTC.